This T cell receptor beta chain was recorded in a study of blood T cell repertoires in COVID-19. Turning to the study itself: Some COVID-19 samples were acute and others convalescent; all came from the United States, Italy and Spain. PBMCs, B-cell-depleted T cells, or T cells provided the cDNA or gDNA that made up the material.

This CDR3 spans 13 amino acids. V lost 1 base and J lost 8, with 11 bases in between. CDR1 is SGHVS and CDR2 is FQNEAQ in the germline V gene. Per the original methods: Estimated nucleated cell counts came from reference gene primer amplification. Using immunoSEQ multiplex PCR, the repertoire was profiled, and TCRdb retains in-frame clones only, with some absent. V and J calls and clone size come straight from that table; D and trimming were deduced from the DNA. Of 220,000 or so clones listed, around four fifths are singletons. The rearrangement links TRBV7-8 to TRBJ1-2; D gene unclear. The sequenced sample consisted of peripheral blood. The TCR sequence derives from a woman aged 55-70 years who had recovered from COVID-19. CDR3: CASSLGAARGYTF. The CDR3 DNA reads TGTGCCAGCAGCTTAGGAGCCGCGAGGGGCTACACCTTC.